The T cell receptor beta chain under discussion was sequenced for a study of response to subunit inactivated influenza vaccine. This CDR3 region has 16 residues. Germline assignment: CDR1 SNHLY and CDR2 FYNNEI. Trimming left V 7 bases short and J 4 bases short, with 22 bases between. TCRdb used MiXCR to reprocess the RT-PCR reads, holding one entry per CDR3 protein. The sample lists under 850,000 distinct CDR3 sequences, approximately 17% seen once, with around 9.9% in the top ten. This chain uses TRBV2 with TRBJ1-2; D possibly corresponds to TRBD1 (6 bases). This sample comprised PBMCs from blood, obtained roughly 5 days after vaccination. The sequence derives from a man aged 45-65 years who received an inactivated influenza vaccine. This CDR3 reads CASIAQGNLDLYGYTF. CDR3 nucleotides: TGTGCCAGCATAGCACAGGGTAATCTCGACCTCTATGGCTACACCTTC.